These 28 T cell receptor beta chains were sequenced from one sample in a study of T cells in Graves' hyperthyroidism and ophthalmopathy. RNA transcripts gave rise to amplified TCR beta CDR3 regions. TCR CDR3 underwent first-round RT-PCR with the HTBI primer set. TCRdb fed the multiplex PCR reads into MiXCR, producing one record per CDR3 protein. The sample contains fewer than 750,000 distinct CDR3 sequences, roughly 14% of which appear only once. The specimen was blood. The receptors shown here come from a woman between 40 and 50 years old with Graves' ophthalmopathy.

This clonotype occurred many times. The chain employs TRBV6-2 or TRBV6-3 and TRBJ1-2; the D is unclear. CDR1 is MNHEY, CDR2 SVGEGT, per germline. The CDR3 consists of 15 residues. Trimming removed 2 bases at V and 1 base at J, with 11 bases between. The CDR3 nucleotides read TGTGCCAGCAGTTACGGCTCCGGGGATAACTATGGCTACACCTTC. It codes for CASSYGSGDNYGYTF.

This clonotype was counted at least ten times. This chain connects TRBV28 to TRBJ2-7; 7 bases are shared with TRBD1. The ends lost 5 bases at V and 0 bases at J; junction bases unmatched: 7. The CDR3 consists of 15 residues. In germline, CDR1 is MDHEN, CDR2 SYDVKM. CDR3 sequence reads: CASSRLGQYSYEQYF. The CDR3 DNA is TGTGCCAGCAGTCGCCTGGGACAGTACTCCTACGAGCAGTACTTC.

This clonotype occurred many times. The chain uses TRBV10-2 and TRBJ2-7, with no clear D. V lost 8 bases and J lost 2, with 16 bases in between. This CDR3 contains 14 residues. Germline V gene sequence: CDR1 WSHSY, CDR2 SAAADI. The CDR3 DNA follows: TGCGCCAGCCTGGAAGTGACCACCACCTACGAGCAGTACTTC. Translating gives CASLEVTTTYEQYF.

There are many counts of this clonotype. The V and J genes are TRBV5-1 and TRBJ1-1; D is possibly TRBD1 (6 bases). Per the germline V gene, CDR1 is SGHRS and CDR2 is YFSETQ. The CDR3 has 12 amino acids. Trimming removed 6 bases at V and 12 bases at J, with 18 bases between. CDR3 sequence (DNA): TGCGCCAGCACTCTAACAGGGCGCGACTCTTTCTTT. It encodes CASTLTGRDSFF.

This clonotype has a count of ten or more. The gene calls are TRBV6-5 and TRBJ2-7; D might be TRBD2 (6 bases). Trimming stripped 2 bases from V and 6 bases from J, with 14 bases between. Germline CDR1 reads MNHEY; CDR2 reads SVGAGI. This CDR3 spans 14 amino acids. For the CDR3, the DNA is TGTGCCAGCAGTTACAACCGGGGAGGAGGCGAGCAGTACTTC. Encoded protein: CASSYNRGGGEQYF.

The rearrangement links TRBV6-2 or TRBV6-3 to TRBJ2-7; D is unclear. Germline CDR1 reads MNHEY; CDR2 reads SVGEGT. This CDR3 is built from 12 residues. V was clipped by 2 bases and J by 6 bases, with 8 bases between them. DNA of the CDR3: TGTGCCAGCAGTTACATGGGGTTCGAGCAGTACTTC. It specifies CASSYMGFEQYF.

In its sample, this clonotype was seen once. This CDR3 reads CASRSGTRNQPQHF. CDR3 nucleotides: TGTGCCAGCAGGTCCGGGACAAGGAACCAGCCCCAGCATTTT. The chain recombines TRBV6-1 with TRBJ1-5; TRBD1 might be the D (6 bases). The V end was cut by 6 bases, the J end by 7 bases, with 16 bases between. Germline V gene lookup returns CDR1 MNHNS and CDR2 SASEGT. The CDR3 has 14 amino acids.

The chain couples TRBV28 to TRBJ1-5, with D possibly TRBD1 on 5 matching bases. Germline V lookup: CDR1 MDHEN, CDR2 SYDVKM. The CDR3 length is 15 residues. Trimming removed 6 bases from V and 5 bases from J, with 17 bases in between. CDR3 DNA sequence: TGTGCCAGCAGACCAGACAGCGGCGGTTATCAGCCCCAGCATTTT. Translated, it gives CASRPDSGGYQPQHF.

The V and J genes are TRBV28 and TRBJ2-7, with 7 bases identical to TRBD2. This CDR3 spans 14 amino acids. Germline values: CDR1 MDHEN, CDR2 SYDVKM. J was trimmed by 3 bases and V by 7 bases; bases with no gene match: 9. DNA of the CDR3: TGTGCCAGCATTTCTAGCGGCTCTTTCTACGAGCAGTACTTC. It encodes CASISSGSFYEQYF.

This clonotype was found many times. The V call is TRBV5-5, the J call TRBJ1-2; D not certain. Trimming left V 6 bases short and J 0 bases short, with 9 bases between. This CDR3 contains 13 residues. Germline V gene lookup returns CDR1 SGHKS and CDR2 YYEKEE (reference sequence). CDR3 loop: CASTPEANYGYTF. The CDR3 DNA is TGTGCCAGCACCCCCGAGGCTAACTATGGCTACACCTTC.

At least ten counts were recorded for this clonotype. The V gene is TRBV20-1, the J gene TRBJ2-7, with TRBD2 matching 13 bases. The V gene end was trimmed by 5 bases and the J gene end by 1 base; junction bases not matched to a gene: 2. Germline V gene lookup returns CDR1 DFQATT and CDR2 SNEGSKA (reference sequence). This CDR3 contains 14 residues. The CDR3 is CSAGTSGISYEQYF. DNA of the CDR3: TGCAGTGCTGGGACTAGCGGGATTTCCTACGAGCAGTACTTC.

This clonotype was found many times. V is TRBV9 and J is TRBJ2-7; D is possibly TRBD2 (5 bases). The CDR3 runs 14 residues. V was clipped by 0 bases and J by 2 bases, with 9 bases between them. Per germline, CDR1 SGDLS and CDR2 YYNGEE. The CDR3: CASSVDSGTYEQYF. The CDR3 coding sequence is TGTGCCAGCAGCGTAGACAGCGGAACCTACGAGCAGTACTTC.

The sample holds a few counts of this clonotype. The chain combines TRBV19 with TRBJ1-1; D is unclear. Germline CDR1 and CDR2: LNHDA and SQIVND (reference sequence). The V and J ends lost 8 bases and 2 bases respectively, with 18 bases between them. This CDR3 region has 15 residues. The CDR3 coding sequence is TGTGCCAGTGGACCGCTGACGGATACAAACACTGAAGCTTTCTTT. Encoded protein: CASGPLTDTNTEAFF.

This clonotype was picked up many times. This chain connects TRBV6-2 or TRBV6-3 to TRBJ1-6; no definite D call. The V gene's germline CDR1 is MNHEY and CDR2 SVGEGT. This CDR3 spans 13 amino acids. Trimming removed 4 bases from V and 10 bases from J, with 11 bases in between. The CDR3 protein is CASSSLDYSPLHF. The CDR3 DNA reads as TGTGCCAGCAGTTCCCTGGACTACTCACCCCTCCACTTT.

This clonotype appeared many times. The chain links TRBV28 to TRBJ2-4; D is possibly TRBD2 (6 bases). With 6 bases removed from V and 0 bases from J, the gap between germline ends came to 15 bases. Germline CDR1 reads MDHEN; CDR2 reads SYDVKM. CDR3 size: 16 residues. This chain's CDR3 is CASRRGPGVAKNIQYF. CDR3 in DNA: TGTGCCAGCAGACGGGGTCCGGGAGTAGCCAAAAACATTCAGTACTTC.

V usage is TRBV11-2 and J usage is TRBJ2-3, with 7 bases matching TRBD1. Per germline, CDR1 SGHAT and CDR2 FQNNGV. The CDR3 totals 15 residues. The trim removed 7 bases at V and 1 base at J, leaving 8 bases unmatched. The chain's CDR3 is CASNRGPSGTDTQYF. The CDR3 DNA is TGTGCCAGCAATAGGGGGCCTTCGGGCACAGATACGCAGTATTTT.

This clonotype was detected many times. CDR3 residues: CASSGGTSGSYEQYF. The CDR3 nucleotides are TGTGCCAGCAGCGGAGGGACTAGCGGCTCCTACGAGCAGTACTTC. V usage is TRBV9 and J usage is TRBJ2-7, with 11 bases lining up with TRBD2. V dropped 3 bases and J dropped 0; count of bases not matched to a gene: 2. This CDR3 has 15 residues. Germline V gives CDR1 SGDLS, CDR2 YYNGEE.

This clonotype was observed many times. The chain uses TRBV20-1 and TRBJ2-7; TRBD2 might be the D (6 bases). The V and J ends lost 3 bases and 9 bases respectively, with 18 bases between them. The germline V gene encodes CDR1 DFQATT and CDR2 SNEGSKA (reference sequence). The CDR3 consists of 13 residues. The DNA for the CDR3 is TGCAGTGCTAGGTTTGCTCACTTGGAGGGGCAGTACTTC. Encoded protein: CSARFAHLEGQYF.

In this sample, this clonotype turned up many times. The chain combines TRBV2 with TRBJ1-1; D unresolved. The ends were cut back, 2 bases at V and 2 bases at J, with 21 bases in the middle. The CDR3 runs 18 residues. CDR1 SNHLY and CDR2 FYNNEI come from the germline V gene. In DNA, the CDR3 is TGTGCCAGCAGTGAATTTAGCTCTCTACTCATCTCCAACACTGAAGCTTTCTTT. Amino acid sequence: CASSEFSSLLISNTEAFF.

This clonotype came up a few times. CDR3 region: CASSYEASSSYNSPLHF. CDR3 in DNA: TGTGCCAGCAGTTACGAGGCCTCGAGCTCCTATAATTCACCCCTCCACTTT. J is TRBJ1-6 and V is TRBV6-5; D unresolved. Germline V lookup: CDR1 MNHEY, CDR2 SVGAGI. V was clipped by 2 bases and J by 0 bases, with 11 bases between them. The CDR3 covers 17 residues.

The chain couples TRBV29-1 to TRBJ2-7; 11 positions match TRBD2. The CDR3 is 13 residues long. V trimming: 6 bases; J trimming: 6 bases; junction bases outside the gene matches: 7. The germline CDR1 and CDR2 sequences are SQVTM and ANQGSEA. CDR3 residues: CSVHLSGRGEQYF. DNA of the CDR3: TGCAGCGTGCATCTTAGCGGGAGGGGCGAGCAGTACTTC.

J is TRBJ2-5 and V is TRBV12-3 or TRBV12-4; D is possibly TRBD1 or TRBD2 (7 bases each). Trimming took off 1 base at V and 4 bases at J, with 13 bases between the two ends. The CDR3 is 15 residues long. As DNA, the CDR3 is TGTGCCAGCAGTTTAGGTCCCAGGGGGGGAGAGACCCAGTACTTC. It codes for CASSLGPRGGETQYF.

This clonotype was counted ten times or more. CDR3: CASSFEGESYGYTF. In nucleotides, the CDR3 is TGTGCCAGCAGTTTCGAGGGGGAGAGCTATGGCTACACCTTC. This chain uses TRBV28 with TRBJ1-2; possible D gene TRBD1, 6 bases. The V end was cut by 3 bases, the J end by 4 bases, with 12 bases between. The V gene's germline CDR1 is MDHEN and CDR2 SYDVKM. The CDR3 covers 14 residues.

This clonotype was counted at least ten times. The CDR3 region is CSARDVSVSYEQYF. The DNA for the CDR3 is TGCAGTGCTAGAGACGTTTCCGTATCCTACGAGCAGTACTTC. The gene calls are TRBV20-1 and TRBJ2-7; D is ambiguous. This CDR3 has 14 residues. In germline, CDR1 is DFQATT, CDR2 SNEGSKA (reference sequence). Trimming pared 0 bases from V and 1 base from J, leaving 10 bases between.

This clonotype was seen ten or more times. The rearrangement uses TRBV4-1 and TRBJ2-7; D is undetermined. The V gene lost 4 bases and the J gene lost 0 bases, with 13 bases spanning the gap. Germline assignment: CDR1 MGHRA and CDR2 YSYEKL. CDR3 size: 15 residues. CDR3 sequence: CASSPEARNSYEQYF. In nucleotides, the CDR3 is TGCGCCAGCAGCCCCGAGGCACGGAACTCCTACGAGCAGTACTTC.

This clonotype was picked up many times. This rearrangement joins TRBV13 to TRBJ2-7, with 7 bases that match TRBD1. The CDR3 covers 15 residues. The V and J ends lost 0 bases and 3 bases, in that order; junction bases with no gene match: 5. CDR1 and CDR2 (germline): PRHDT, FYEKMQ (reference sequence). The CDR3 protein is CASSLGRDSIYEQYF. The CDR3 DNA reads TGTGCCAGCAGCTTAGGCAGGGACAGCATCTACGAGCAGTACTTC.

This clonotype was seen at least ten times. The chain is built from TRBV5-4 and TRBJ1-3; D call uncertain. CDR3 size: 16 residues. Trimming stripped 0 bases from V and 1 base from J, with 11 bases between. Germline CDR1 SGHNT, CDR2 YYREEE (reference sequence). In DNA, the CDR3 is TGTGCCAGCAGCTTGGCTCAAGACGGATCTGGAAACACCATATATTTT. It is translated as CASSLAQDGSGNTIYF.

This rearrangement joins TRBV5-1 to TRBJ2-2, with D hard to call. The CDR3 is 15 residues long. V was pared by 4 bases and J by 0 bases, with 10 bases between. Germline V gives CDR1 SGHRS, CDR2 YFSETQ. CDR3 DNA: TGCGCCAGCAGCCAAGTCGGTACGAACACCGGGGAGCTGTTTTTT. This sequence encodes CASSQVGTNTGELFF.